The TCR beta chain described here comes from a study of beta chain features in type 1 diabetes. In germline, CDR1 is LGHNA, CDR2 YNFKEQ. This CDR3 has 15 amino acids. Trimming took 0 bases from V and 10 from J, leaving 16 bases between them. The authors reverse transcribed all of the isolated RNA, so sequencing captured expressed TCRB transcripts. Assay: immunoSEQ multiplex PCR; the TCRdb copy retains only in-frame clones and omits some. This table has 300,000 to 350,000 clones, 7% to 9% appearing once. The chain is built from TRBV4-2 and TRBJ2-1; D gene uncertain. Sequenced sample: central memory CD4+ T cells from blood. The receptor comes from a woman under 30 in good health. CDR3 sequence: CASSQDRLTATEQFF. CDR3 bases: TGTGCCAGCAGCCAAGATAGGCTAACCGCTACGGAGCAGTTCTTC.